This TCR beta chain stems from a study of TIL therapy for anti-PD-1-resistant metastatic lung cancer. Study context: Median patient age was 54, ranging about 35-80 years.

Sequencing used immunoSEQ v3. Measured with immunoSEQ multiplex PCR; TCRdb has only the in-frame clones, and not every one. The sample holds under 60,000 clones, 80% to 90% seen once. Time point in this sample: pre-treatment sample, taken before nivolumab and TIL therapy. Germline CDR1 LGHNA, CDR2 YSLEER. The V gene lost 0 bases and the J gene lost 10 bases, with 16 bases spanning the gap. This CDR3 has 16 residues. The specimen comprised blood, sampled at baseline. The gene calls are TRBV4-3 and TRBJ1-6, with D tentatively TRBD1 (5 bases). The TCR originated in a person aged 25 to 85 with non-small cell lung cancer. The DNA of the CDR3 is TGCGCCAGCAGCCAAGATTTAATCTGGGGCGCGTCACCCCTCCACTTT. Translating it yields CASSQDLIWGASPLHF.